This T cell receptor (beta chain) was found in a study of blood T cell repertoires in COVID-19. Overall study context: Acute and convalescent COVID-19 samples came from the United States, Italy and Spain. In each case, the material was cDNA or gDNA derived from T cells, B-cell-depleted T cells, or PBMCs.

Germline V CDR1 and CDR2: SGHDT, YYEEEE. Losses at the gene ends were 1 base for V and 0 bases for J; bases not matched to a gene: 7. CDR3 length: 16 residues. As handled by the study authors: Reference gene primer amplification gave estimated nucleated cell counts. TCRdb keeps only in-frame clones here, not all; method: immunoSEQ multiplex PCR. That table is the source of V, J and clone size, and D and trimming were worked out from the DNA. The table lists 310,000 or so clones, 70% to 90% of them singletons. V and J are TRBV5-6 and TRBJ2-7; 7 bases line up with TRBD1. Sequencing was performed on peripheral blood. This TCR came from a man aged 70-80 years with acute or convalescent COVID-19. The CDR3 sequence: CASSLPGTGASYEQYF. For the CDR3, the DNA is TGTGCCAGCAGCTTGCCCGGTACAGGGGCCTCCTACGAGCAGTACTTC.